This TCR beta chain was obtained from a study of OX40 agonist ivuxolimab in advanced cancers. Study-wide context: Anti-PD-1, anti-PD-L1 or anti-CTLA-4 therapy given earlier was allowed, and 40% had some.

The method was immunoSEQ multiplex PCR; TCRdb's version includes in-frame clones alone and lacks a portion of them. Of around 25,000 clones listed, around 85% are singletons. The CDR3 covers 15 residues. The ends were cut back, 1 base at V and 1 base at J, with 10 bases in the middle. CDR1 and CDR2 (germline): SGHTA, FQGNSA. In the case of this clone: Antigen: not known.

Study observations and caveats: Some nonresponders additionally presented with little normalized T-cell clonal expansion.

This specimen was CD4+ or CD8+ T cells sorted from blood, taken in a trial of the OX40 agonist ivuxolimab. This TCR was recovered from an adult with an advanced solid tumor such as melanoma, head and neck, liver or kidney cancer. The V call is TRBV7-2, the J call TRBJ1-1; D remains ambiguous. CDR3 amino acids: CASSLVWTGNTEAFF. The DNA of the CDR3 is TGTGCCAGCAGCTTAGTCTGGACGGGGAACACTGAAGCTTTCTTT.